This is a list of T cell receptor beta chains from one sample in a study of cytomegalovirus exposure and HLA in healthy donors. TCRdb keeps only in-frame clones here, not all; method: immunoSEQ multiplex PCR. The table has around 99,000 clones, around 81% seen once; the top ten hold 2.2%. Sequenced material: PBMCs. The receptor set was obtained from a young woman in good health and CMV-seronegative. Both conserved end residues are part of each CDR3. The D gene is left open where the match is weak. Clone size is stated in some rows and not others, as once, few, many or a class when expanded.

TRBD1,TRBJ2-6,-,TRBV4-1,CASSQPRDRVVSGANVLTF,TGCGCCAGCAGCCAGCCCCGGGACAGGGTCGTATCTGGGGCCAACGTCCTGACTTTC
TRBD1,TRBJ2-6,once,TRBV28,CASSPTGAGANVLTF,TGTGCCAGCAGTCCAACAGGGGCTGGGGCCAACGTCCTGACTTTC
TRBD2,TRBJ2-3,-,TRBV4-3,CASSLLPASSGSVPDTQYF,TGCGCCAGCAGCCTCCTTCCCGCGTCTAGCGGGAGCGTCCCAGATACGCAGTATTTT
-,TRBJ2-1,few,TRBV11-2,CASSLEGTGANNEQFF,TGTGCCAGCAGCTTAGAAGGAACAGGAGCTAACAATGAGCAGTTCTTC
-,TRBJ2-6,-,TRBV5-1,CASSLDPGFGYTGANVLTF,TGCGCCAGCAGCTTGGATCCGGGTTTCGGTTATACTGGGGCCAACGTCCTGACTTTC
TRBD1,TRBJ2-3,-,TRBV19,CASSPGTGPTDTQYF,TGTGCCAGTAGCCCCGGGACAGGGCCCACAGATACGCAGTATTTT
TRBD2,TRBJ2-7,-,TRBV11-1,CASSLGLTSASYKQYF,TGTGCCAGCAGCTTAGGGTTGACTAGCGCCTCCTACAAGCAGTACTTC
TRBD2,TRBJ2-3,-,TRBV9,CASSVEGTSGIKVEGTDTQYF,TGTGCCAGCAGCGTAGAAGGGACTAGCGGGATAAAAGTGGAGGGCACAGATACGCAGTATTTT
-,TRBJ1-5,-,TRBV5-1,CASSSSGQSNQPQHF,TGCGCCAGCAGCTCATCTGGACAGAGCAATCAGCCCCAGCATTTT
-,TRBJ1-5,-,TRBV7-9,CASSQDSAPQHF,TGTGCCAGCAGCCAGGACAGCGCGCCCCAGCATTTT
TRBD2,TRBJ2-3,-,TRBV11-1,CASCLLAGGTDTQYF,TGTGCCAGCTGCCTACTAGCGGGTGGCACAGATACGCAGTATTTT
TRBD2,TRBJ2-3,-,TRBV7-9,CASSQRGLTDTQYF,TGTGCCAGCAGCCAGCGGGGACTCACAGATACGCAGTATTTT
TRBD2,TRBJ2-2,-,TRBV27,CASSPRTSRPITGELFF,TGTGCCAGCAGCCCCAGGACTAGCAGACCAATAACCGGGGAGCTGTTTTTT
TRBD2,TRBJ2-2,few,TRBV5-8,CASSLAGPGRGPGELFF,TGTGCCAGCAGCTTGGCCGGTCCCGGGAGGGGCCCCGGGGAGCTGTTTTTT
-,TRBJ2-7,-,TRBV7-9,CASSFLAVPGNEQYF,TGTGCCAGCAGCTTTTTAGCCGTGCCGGGAAACGAGCAGTACTTC
-,TRBJ1-3,-,TRBV7-3,CASSLSGVSGNTIYF,TGTGCCAGCAGCTTATCGGGGGTCTCTGGAAACACCATATATTTT
TRBD1,TRBJ1-3,-,TRBV7-2,CASSLDRAGNTIYF,TGTGCCAGCAGCTTGGACAGGGCAGGAAACACCATATATTTT
TRBD2,TRBJ2-1,-,TRBV29-1,CSVEGLAGGNEQFF,TGCAGCGTTGAGGGACTAGCGGGGGGCAATGAGCAGTTCTTC
TRBD2,TRBJ2-3,-,TRBV7-2,CASSLILSGRRTDTQYF,TGTGCCAGCAGCTTAATATTAAGCGGGAGAAGGACAGATACGCAGTATTTT
TRBD1,TRBJ2-2,once,TRBV14,CASSPRVGGYAGELFF,TGTGCCAGCAGCCCCCGCGTAGGGGGCTATGCCGGGGAGCTGTTTTTT
TRBD2,TRBJ2-3,once,TRBV6-5,CASTPGGPTDTQYF,TGTGCCAGCACCCCGGGAGGCCCTACTGATACGCAGTATTTT
TRBD1,TRBJ1-2,-,TRBV6-1,CASSKGTGGSANYGYTF,TGTGCCAGCAGTAAAGGCACAGGGGGCTCAGCTAACTATGGCTACACCTTC
TRBD2,TRBJ2-7,-,TRBV7-2,CASSLSSGIYYEQYF,TGTGCCAGCAGCTTATCTAGCGGGATCTACTACGAGCAGTACTTC
TRBD2,TRBJ2-3,-,TRBV28,CASSPSGSTDTQYF,TGTGCCAGCAGCCCTAGCGGGAGCACAGATACGCAGTATTTT
TRBD2,TRBJ2-1,once,TRBV27,CASSLLAGLNEQFF,TGTGCCAGCAGTTTACTAGCGGGTCTCAATGAGCAGTTCTTC
TRBD1,TRBJ2-1,-,TRBV4-1,CASRPPTGDPGNEQFF,TGCGCCAGCAGACCTCCGACAGGGGATCCGGGTAATGAGCAGTTCTTC
TRBD2,TRBJ2-3,-,TRBV7-2,CASSTGLAPSTDTQYF,TGTGCCAGCAGCACCGGACTAGCGCCTAGCACAGATACGCAGTATTTT
-,TRBJ2-5,-,TRBV4-1,CASSQGPLRETQYF,TGCGCCAGCAGCCAGGGGCCGTTGAGAGAGACCCAGTACTTC
-,TRBJ1-1,-,TRBV5-1,CASSWGDGRNTEAFF,TGCGCCAGCAGCTGGGGGGACGGGAGGAACACTGAAGCTTTCTTT
TRBD2,TRBJ2-1,once,TRBV7-6,CASRTSGSMGEQFF,TGTGCCAGCAGGACTAGCGGGAGTATGGGTGAGCAGTTCTTC
-,TRBJ1-5,-,TRBV4-1,CASSPVGQKSNQPQHF,TGCGCCAGCAGCCCGGTAGGACAGAAGAGCAATCAGCCCCAGCATTTT
TRBD1,TRBJ2-2,-,TRBV4-3,CASSPGTGDGELFF,TGCGCCAGCAGCCCGGGGACAGGGGACGGGGAGCTGTTTTTT
TRBD2,TRBJ2-3,-,TRBV7-9,CSSTKGASGRPADTQYF,TGTTCCAGCACCAAGGGGGCTAGCGGGAGGCCTGCAGATACGCAGTATTTT
-,TRBJ2-7,-,TRBV28,CASTSPGHLNEQYF,TGTGCCAGCACCTCACCGGGACATTTAAACGAGCAGTACTTC
TRBD2,TRBJ2-3,few,TRBV13,CASSLGTAGVVDTQYF,TGTGCCAGCAGCTTAGGAACGGCGGGAGTTGTAGATACGCAGTATTTT
TRBD2,TRBJ2-7,-,TRBV19,CASSGLAGYEQYF,TGTGCCAGTAGTGGCCTAGCGGGCTACGAGCAGTACTTC
-,TRBJ1-1,-,TRBV10-3,CAISDEKGWNTEAFF,TGTGCCATCAGTGATGAGAAGGGGTGGAACACTGAAGCTTTCTTT
-,TRBJ1-5,-,TRBV6-1,CATRGLQIQPQHF,TGTGCCACCAGGGGACTACAGATCCAGCCCCAGCATTTT
-,TRBJ2-1,-,TRBV5-1,CASSLPGQSSYNEQFF,TGCGCCAGCAGCTTACCGGGACAAAGCTCCTACAATGAGCAGTTCTTC
-,TRBJ2-2,-,TRBV13,CASSSRGSGELFF,TGTGCCAGCAGTTCCCGGGGGTCCGGGGAGCTGTTTTTT
TRBD2,TRBJ2-1,-,TRBV5-1,CASSLLAVDEQFF,TGCGCCAGCAGCTTACTAGCGGTGGATGAGCAGTTCTTC
-,TRBJ2-2,-,TRBV28,CASSLWSAGELFF,TGTGCCAGCAGTTTGTGGTCAGCCGGGGAGCTGTTTTTT
TRBD2,TRBJ2-4,-,TRBV5-1,CASSLGLVLAGVKYF,TGCGCCAGCAGCTTGGGTCTCGTACTAGCGGGAGTTAAGTACTTC
TRBD1,TRBJ2-7,-,TRBV18,CASSPGQGSYEQYF,TGTGCCAGCTCACCCGGACAGGGTTCTTACGAGCAGTACTTC
-,TRBJ2-3,-,TRBV10-3,CATEGEGRDTQYF,TGTGCCACCGAGGGGGAGGGGCGAGATACGCAGTATTTT
TRBD2,TRBJ2-3,once,TRBV6-5,CASSYGSGEGTDTQYF,TGTGCCAGCAGTTATGGTAGCGGGGAGGGCACAGATACGCAGTATTTT
-,TRBJ1-2,-,TRBV5-4,CASSLPGVGALANYGYTF,TGTGCCAGCAGCTTGCCAGGGGTGGGGGCCCTAGCTAACTATGGCTACACCTTC
TRBD2,TRBJ2-3,-,TRBV5-6,CASSLWRLAGGVYTQYF,TGTGCCAGCAGCTTGTGGCGGCTAGCGGGGGGGGTGTATACGCAGTATTTT
TRBD2,TRBJ2-1,-,TRBV27,CASTRGRLGTRHNEQFF,TGTGCCAGCACCCGGGGAAGGCTCGGGACTAGACACAATGAGCAGTTCTTC
-,TRBJ1-2,-,TRBV30,CALGAGVWNGYTF,TGTGCCTTGGGGGCAGGTGTGTGGAATGGCTACACCTTC
TRBD1,TRBJ1-2,-,TRBV6-6,CASSQSPGQTYGYTF,TGTGCCAGCAGTCAATCTCCGGGACAGACCTATGGCTACACCTTC
-,TRBJ1-5,-,TRBV6-1,CASSELQGNQPQHF,TGTGCCAGCAGTGAACTGCAGGGGAATCAGCCCCAGCATTTT
TRBD1,TRBJ2-7,-,TRBV6-5,CASSYGTGVYEQYF,TGTGCCAGCAGTTACGGGACAGGAGTCTACGAGCAGTACTTC
TRBD2,TRBJ2-1,-,TRBV29-1,CSAGGRSNNEQFF,TGCAGCGCGGGGGGACGGAGCAACAATGAGCAGTTCTTC